The clone carrying this TCR beta chain was recorded a few times. The target antigen is unknown. The record originates from a study of T cells after yellow fever vaccination. Study-level background: Fractions low in cell number were prepared with SMART-Seq v4 Ultra Low Input.

Study results and limitations: Weaker in magnitude, the secondary response showed a faster peak on day 5 versus 15. Detected again after the booster were most primary-vaccination clones, at nearly 97% CD4 and approximately 85% CD8.

Germline V CDR1 and CDR2: SGHRS, YFSETQ. V lost 0 bases to trimming and J lost 0 bases, with 11 bases between them. The CDR3 is made up of 16 amino acids. Template-switching 5'RACE yielded the TCR cDNA; a universal primer site and UMIs were added in the process. Each CDR3 protein gets one entry after TCRdb re-called the 5' RACE reads with MiXCR. The table shows approximately 330,000 distinct CDR3 sequences, with approximately 13% occurring only once. This TCR derives from a man aged 18-30 years who received the YFV17D yellow fever vaccine. The sequencing used CD4+ T cells sorted from PBMCs, collected 15 days after the yellow fever booster vaccination. V and J are TRBV5-1 and TRBJ2-3, with no clear D. The CDR3 DNA reads as TGCGCCAGCAGCTTGGTGTCCGGCTCTAGCACAGATACGCAGTATTTT. Amino acid sequence: CASSLVSGSSTDTQYF.